This T cell receptor (beta chain) stems from a study of prognosis after radiotherapy for stage I lung cancer. Across the whole study: With roughly 13 men and over five women, the cohort's median age was about 74 years, range about 50–85.

Germline values: CDR1 LNHDA, CDR2 SQIVND (reference sequence). The CDR3 totals 16 residues. V was shortened by 2 bases and J by 4 bases, with 15 bases between the two germline ends. This clonotype was recorded many times. The genomic DNA TCR beta CDR3 region underwent two rounds of multiplex PCR. Primers (each specific to one TRBV or TRBJ gene) were used in first-round PCR. Each CDR3 protein is one row after TCRdb ran MiXCR on the multiplex PCR reads. The sample lists 13,000 to 15,000 distinct CDR3 sequences, roughly a third seen once, with less than 45% in the top ten. The specimen comprised PBMCs, sampled before or after stereotactic body radiation therapy (not recorded which). The V gene is TRBV19, the J gene TRBJ1-5, with D perhaps matching TRBD1 (6 bases). This TCR came from a donor aged 50 or older with non-small cell lung cancer. CDR3 protein: CASSIIWRQGNQPQHF. As DNA, the CDR3 is TGTGCCAGTAGTATAATCTGGCGGCAGGGGAATCAGCCCCAGCATTTT.